The next 17 T cell receptor beta chains were all read from a single sample in a study of read filtering for tumor transcriptome and immune sequencing. The library was built from about 400 ng RNA with molecular barcoded adaptors for alpha/delta and beta/gamma chains. TCRdb re-analysed the reads in MiXCR, keeping a single row per CDR3 protein. In the table there are about 130,000 distinct CDR3 sequences, around 13% of which are singletons. The sequenced sample consisted of a population of CD138-negative cells sorted from bone marrow. The receptors were gathered from a donor aged 40 or over with multiple myeloma.

This clonotype was recorded many times. This chain links TRBV19 with TRBJ2-3; D is possibly TRBD1 or TRBD2 (6 bases each). The CDR3 consists of 16 residues. The V end lost 0 bases, the J end lost 1 base, and 11 bases lay between the germline ends. Germline V lookup: CDR1 LNHDA, CDR2 SQIVND (reference sequence). CDR3 sequence: CASSIDPGAGTDTQYF. CDR3 DNA sequence: TGTGCCAGTAGTATAGATCCGGGGGCAGGCACAGATACGCAGTATTTT.

To note about this clonotype: A much larger clone differs from this one at a single base, so this may be a read error. The chain recombines TRBV6-5 with TRBJ1-2; D possibly corresponds to TRBD1 (5 bases). The V end lost 8 bases, the J end lost 8 bases, and 15 bases lay between the germline ends. Germline values: CDR1 MNHEY, CDR2 SVGAGI. This CDR3 comprises 12 residues. The chain's CDR3 is CASPRRGSGYTF. The CDR3 bases are TGTGCCAGCCCTAGGAGGGGAAGCGGCTACACCTTC.

A remark on this clonotype: A much larger clonotype is one base distant, so this may be a read error. The V call is TRBV19, the J call TRBJ2-1; 10 bases map to TRBD2. The CDR3 length is 14 residues. The junction had 8 bases not matched to a gene; V was cut back by 7 bases and J by 8 bases. From germline, CDR1 is LNHDA and CDR2 SQIVND (reference sequence). The CDR3 spells CASIEREGRYEQFF. DNA of the CDR3: TGTGCCAGTATAGAGCGGGAGGGCCGCTATGAGCAGTTCTTC.

This clonotype was counted between two and nine times. V is TRBV20-1 and J is TRBJ2-3; weak D call: TRBD2 (5 bases). Per the germline V gene, CDR1 is DFQATT and CDR2 is SNEGSKA (reference sequence). Trimming shortened V by 3 bases and J by 0 bases, and 10 bases separated the two germline ends. The CDR3 has 14 residues. In DNA, the CDR3 is TGCAGTGCTAGGGACTTTACTAGCACAGATACGCAGTATTTT. Encoded protein: CSARDFTSTDTQYF.

The V and J genes are TRBV5-1 and TRBJ2-1; D could derive from TRBD1 or TRBD2 (5 bases each). The CDR3 contains 14 residues. Trimming removed 5 bases from V and 8 bases from J, with 17 bases in between. Germline V lookup: CDR1 SGHRS, CDR2 YFSETQ. The CDR3 reads CASRPTGLGYEQFF. The DNA of the CDR3 is TGCGCCAGCAGGCCCACGGGGCTCGGTTATGAGCAGTTCTTC.

This clonotype was observed a handful of times. The chain recombines TRBV27 with TRBJ2-5; 9 positions match TRBD2. This CDR3 is 16 amino acids long. V shed 6 bases, J shed 3 bases, and the junction held 11 bases outside the gene matches. Germline V CDR1 and CDR2: MNHEY, SMNVEV (reference sequence). The DNA of the CDR3 is TGTGCCAGCAGGAGGACAGGACTAGCGCCGGAAGAGACCCAGTACTTC. Its protein is CASRRTGLAPEETQYF.

This clonotype occurred many times. The gene calls are TRBV4-3 and TRBJ2-1, with a tentative D call TRBD2 (5 bases). The CDR3 runs to 16 residues. V shed 4 bases and J shed 10 bases, with 23 bases lying between them. In germline, CDR1 is LGHNA, CDR2 YSLEER. In DNA, the CDR3 is TGCGCCAGCAGCCCTTACCCCGGGTTCCAAGAGGGAGAGCAGTTCTTC. Protein product: CASSPYPGFQEGEQFF.

The genes are TRBV7-6 and TRBJ2-1; possibly TRBD2 for D (6 bases). This CDR3 comprises 16 residues. The germline V gene encodes CDR1 SGHVS and CDR2 FNYEAQ. The V and J ends lost 4 bases and 10 bases respectively, with 23 bases between them. CDR3 bases: TGTGCCAGCAGCTCACCGGAGGGTCTACCCCTCCCGGAGCAGTTCTTC. This sequence encodes CASSSPEGLPLPEQFF.

Note on this clonotype: A much more abundant neighbour one base away suggests this may be a read error. It is unclear where the CDR3 begins or ends on the DNA, so no DNA is shown, and the CDR3 is as TCRdb lists it. The chain recombines TRBV19 with TRBJ1-2; the table gives TRBD1 as D, unverified against the DNA. The germline V gene encodes CDR1 LNHDA and CDR2 SQIVND (reference sequence). Counting both end residues, the CDR3 totals 13 amino acids. The CDR3 protein is CASTFGRGTGYAF.

The chain uses TRBV27 and TRBJ2-5; 7 nucleotides align to TRBD2. The CDR3 consists of 15 residues. J lost 4 bases, V lost 2 bases, and 7 bases had no gene match. CDR1 and CDR2 (germline): MNHEY, SMNVEV (reference sequence). The CDR3 bases are TGTGCCAGCAGTTTAGCGGGAGCGGGACGAGAGACCCAGTACTTC. Protein sequence: CASSLAGAGRETQYF.

This clonotype was counted many times. At one end the junction does not follow the germline gene, possibly because of a read error. The CDR3 DNA is TGTGCCAGCAGCCCAGGGGGGAACACTGAAGCTTTCTTT. It translates to CASSPGGNTEAFF. V and J are TRBV5-1 and TRBJ1-1, with 7 bases identical to TRBD1. The CDR3 contains 13 residues. Germline V gene lookup returns CDR1 SGHRS and CDR2 YFSETQ. The variable domain in full, completed from reference TRBV5-1 and TRBJ1-1, reads KAGVTQTPRYLIKTRGQQVTLSCSPISGHRSVSWYQQTPGQGLQFLFEYFSETQRNKGNFPGRFSGRQFSNSRSEMNVSTLELGDSALYLCASSPGGNTEAFFGQGTRLTVV.

This clonotype was recorded a few times. The chain couples TRBV20-1 to TRBJ2-2; 10 positions agree with TRBD2. The CDR3 spans 18 residues. V trimming: 3 bases; J trimming: 5 bases; junction bases outside the gene matches: 15. Germline CDR1 reads DFQATT; CDR2 reads SNEGSKA (reference sequence). DNA for the CDR3: TGCAGTGCTAGCAGGGGGTTAACCGGGACTAGCGTGACCGGGGAGCTGTTTTTT. Encoded protein: CSASRGLTGTSVTGELFF.

This chain links TRBV7-9 with TRBJ2-1; 7 bases are shared with TRBD1. This CDR3 comprises 14 residues. Germline V gene data show CDR1 as SEHNR and CDR2 as FQNEAQ (reference sequence). J gave up 6 bases and V 0 bases, and 2 bases lay outside the gene matches. The CDR3 DNA reads TGTGCCAGCAGCTTAGCACAGGGGACCAATGAGCAGTTCTTC. Translation: CASSLAQGTNEQFF. The full variable domain, its missing parts supplied by reference TRBV7-9 and TRBJ2-1, is DTGVSQNPRHKITKRGQNVTFRCDPISEHNRLYWYRQTLGQGPEFLTYFQNEAQLEKSRLLSDRFSAERPKGSFSTLEIQRTEQGDSAMYLCASSLAQGTNEQFFGPGTRLTVL.

This clonotype has at least ten counts. The V and J genes are TRBV20-1 and TRBJ2-7; 8 positions agree with TRBD2. CDR3 length: 14 residues. J was trimmed by 0 bases and V by 6 bases; bases with no gene match: 7. Germline V gene sequence: CDR1 DFQATT, CDR2 SNEGSKA (reference sequence). CDR3 DNA sequence: TGCAGTGCCACTCTAGCGGGTGACTCCTACGAGCAGTACTTC. Translating gives CSATLAGDSYEQYF.

This clonotype came up many times. This chain links TRBV29-1 with TRBJ1-1; D is ambiguous. The ends were cut back, 2 bases at V and 0 bases at J, with 1 base in the middle. The germline V gene has CDR1 SQVTM and CDR2 ANQGSEA. The CDR3 is 11 residues long. As DNA, the CDR3 is TGCAGCGTTGAACTGAACACTGAAGCTTTCTTT. Its translation: CSVELNTEAFF.

This clonotype was detected ten times or more. CDR3 protein: CASSSLSGGRDEQYF. The CDR3 nucleotides are TGTGCCAGCAGCTCCCTGAGCGGGGGACGGGACGAGCAGTACTTC. The J gene is TRBJ2-7, the V gene TRBV7-9; 8 bases map to TRBD2. The CDR3 spans 15 residues. V lost 4 bases to trimming and J lost 5 bases; unmatched junction nucleotides: 10. CDR1 is SEHNR, CDR2 FQNEAQ, per germline (reference sequence).

This clonotype was observed many times. V is TRBV29-1 and J is TRBJ2-7, with TRBD2 matching 12 bases. V lost 6 bases and J lost 1; bases outside the gene matches: 7. Germline V gene data show CDR1 as SQVTM and CDR2 as ANQGSEA. The CDR3 consists of 15 residues. CDR3 amino acids: CSVDRTSGTSYEQYF. The CDR3 coding sequence is TGCAGCGTCGACCGGACTAGCGGGACGTCCTACGAGCAGTACTTC.